The 3 T cell receptor beta chains below all came from one sample that was sequenced in a study of vaccination and CD4 T cells after COVID-19. The Oncomine TCR Beta short-read assay was applied to DNA of cultured CD4+ T cells. In TCRdb, the PCR reads were re-called with MiXCR into one record per CDR3 protein. The table includes more than 20,000 distinct CDR3 sequences, 40% to 55% detected once. These receptors have no known antigen. Treatment described: roughly nine-day PBMC culture with coronavirus spike peptide pools or control peptides (ViraFEST assay). The source material was CD4+ T cells from blood, cultured in vitro, sampled before SARS-CoV-2 vaccination. The receptors stem from a human donor who received a COVID-19 vaccine.

The chain combines TRBV20-1 with TRBJ1-2; 7 nucleotides match TRBD1. V lost 6 bases to trimming and J lost 5 bases; unmatched junction nucleotides: 12. This CDR3 region has 14 residues. Germline CDR1 and CDR2: DFQATT and SNEGSKA (reference sequence). The CDR3 reads CSAATTGREYGYTF. CDR3 in DNA: TGCAGTGCCGCTACGACAGGGAGGGAGTATGGCTACACCTTC.

The chain couples TRBV10-2 to TRBJ1-5; unclear D gene. There are 12 residues in the CDR3. Trimming took off 3 bases at V and 4 bases at J, with 4 bases between the two ends. The germline V gene has CDR1 WSHSY and CDR2 SAAADI. In nucleotides, the CDR3 is TGCGCCAGCAGTGATAGGAATCAGCCCCAGCATTTT. It specifies CASSDRNQPQHF.

This clonotype was counted a few times. The J gene is TRBJ2-2, the V gene TRBV20-1, with 8 bases fitting TRBD2. The CDR3 length is 14 residues. V dropped 1 base and J dropped 4; count of bases not matched to a gene: 2. Germline V gene sequence: CDR1 DFQATT, CDR2 SNEGSKA (reference sequence). The CDR3 region is CSARAGGTTGELFF. CDR3 DNA: TGCAGTGCTAGAGCGGGGGGGACCACCGGGGAGCTGTTTTTT.